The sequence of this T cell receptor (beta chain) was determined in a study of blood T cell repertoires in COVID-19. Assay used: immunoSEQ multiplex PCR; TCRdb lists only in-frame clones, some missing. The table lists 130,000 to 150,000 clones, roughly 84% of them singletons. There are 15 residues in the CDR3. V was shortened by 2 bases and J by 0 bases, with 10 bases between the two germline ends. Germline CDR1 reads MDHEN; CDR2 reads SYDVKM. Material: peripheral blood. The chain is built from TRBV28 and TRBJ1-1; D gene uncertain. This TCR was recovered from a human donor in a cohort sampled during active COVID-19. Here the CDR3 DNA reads TGTGCCAGCAGTTTAGGTGGGCAGTTGAACACTGAAGCTTTCTTT. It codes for CASSLGGQLNTEAFF.